These 11 T cell receptor beta chains were all obtained from the same sample, sequenced in a study of blood T cell repertoires in COVID-19. TCRdb keeps only in-frame clones here, not all; method: immunoSEQ multiplex PCR. The sample contains about 500,000 clones, 89% of which appear only once. The sample taken for sequencing was peripheral blood. Receptors originate from a man younger than 30 with COVID-19, enrolled during active disease.

The CDR3 is CASSPDRAKNIQYF. The CDR3 nucleotides read TGTGCCAGCAGCCCGGACAGGGCCAAAAACATTCAGTACTTC. This chain uses TRBV2 with TRBJ2-4; 7 bases match TRBD1. From germline, CDR1 is SNHLY and CDR2 FYNNEI. This CDR3 region has 14 residues. The V segment lost 6 bases and the J segment 1 base; nucleotides outside the gene matches: 3.

The gene calls are TRBV2 and TRBJ2-5; D uncertain. Trimming shortened V by 6 bases and J by 2 bases, and 4 bases separated the two germline ends. Germline lookup yields CDR1 SNHLY and CDR2 FYNNEI. CDR3 length equals 11 residues. The CDR3 bases are TGTGCCAGCAGAGAGCAAGAGACCCAGTACTTC. This gives the protein CASREQETQYF.

The chain carries TRBV12-3 or TRBV12-4 and TRBJ1-2; 7 positions match TRBD1. The junction had 8 bases not matched to a gene; V was cut back by 5 bases and J by 8 bases. This CDR3 region has 13 residues. In DNA, the CDR3 is TGTGCCAGCAGTCGTGACAGGGTTGGGGGCTACACCTTC. Translation gives CASSRDRVGGYTF.

The V and J genes are TRBV25-1 and TRBJ1-2, with 8 bases lining up with TRBD1. Trimming at V came to 1 base and at J to 1 base, leaving 2 bases not matched to a gene. Germline V gene data show CDR1 as MGHDK and CDR2 as SYGVNS. This CDR3 has 15 residues. For the CDR3, the DNA is TGTGCCAGCAGTGAATTTACAGGGGGTAACTATGGCTACACCTTC. Encoded protein: CASSEFTGGNYGYTF.

The CDR3 sequence is CAGKGAGYNDTQYF. The CDR3 DNA is TGTGCCGGAAAGGGGGCGGGGTATAACGATACGCAGTATTTT. The genes are TRBV7-2 and TRBJ2-3; D may be TRBD1 (7 bases). V gave up 11 bases and J gave up 6 bases, with 21 bases separating them. The CDR3 loop spans 14 amino acids. Germline loops: CDR1 SGHTA, CDR2 FQGNSA.

The chain links TRBV19 to TRBJ1-5; tentatively, D is TRBD1 (5 bases). This CDR3 contains 15 residues. CDR1 and CDR2 from the germline V gene are LNHDA and SQIVND (reference sequence). V lost 4 bases to trimming and J lost 0 bases, with 10 bases between them. This CDR3 reads CASSTEDTSNQPQHF. Here the CDR3 DNA reads TGTGCCAGTAGTACCGAGGACACTAGCAATCAGCCCCAGCATTTT.

The J gene is TRBJ1-1, the V gene TRBV28; D is unclear. V lost 6 bases, J lost 1 base, and 6 bases lay in between. Germline lookup yields CDR1 MDHEN and CDR2 SYDVKM. The CDR3 length is 12 residues. DNA for the CDR3: TGTGCCAGCAGCACAAGGAACACTGAAGCTTTCTTT. Its translation: CASSTRNTEAFF.

Remarks on this clone: The same CDR3 arises from other DNA sequences in this sample as well. V is TRBV19 and J is TRBJ2-7; TRBD1 might be the D (6 bases). This CDR3 comprises 12 residues. Trimming removed 5 bases at V and 4 bases at J, with 9 bases between. The V gene's germline CDR1 is LNHDA and CDR2 SQIVND (reference sequence). Here the CDR3 reads CASSPDRYEQYF. The CDR3 region has the DNA TGTGCCAGTAGTCCCGACAGGTACGAGCAGTACTTC.

V gene TRBV28 combines with J gene TRBJ2-1; TRBD2 aligns across 8 bases. Looked up from germline, CDR1 is MDHEN and CDR2 is SYDVKM. J gave up 4 bases and V 3 bases, and 11 bases lay outside the gene matches. The CDR3 has 17 amino acids. CDR3: CASSLTPGSGRYNEQFF. The CDR3 DNA sequence: TGTGCCAGCAGTTTGACCCCTGGGAGCGGGAGATACAATGAGCAGTTCTTC.

The V and J genes are TRBV7-3 and TRBJ2-3; 9 positions agree with TRBD2. The CDR3 extends over 16 amino acids. CDR1 and CDR2 from the germline V gene are SGHTA and FQGTGA. Trimming took 0 bases from V and 6 from J; bases not matched to a gene: 7. CDR3 loop: CASSLTGIAGADTQYF. The CDR3 DNA sequence: TGTGCCAGCAGCTTAACGGGAATAGCGGGAGCTGATACGCAGTATTTT.

The V gene is TRBV12-3 or TRBV12-4, the J gene TRBJ2-3; 9 bases line up with TRBD2. V trimming: 3 bases; J trimming: 10 bases; junction bases outside the gene matches: 5. This CDR3 region has 13 residues. CDR3 loop: CASSFGTSLAQYF. The CDR3 DNA sequence: TGTGCCAGCAGTTTTGGGACTAGCCTTGCGCAGTATTTT.